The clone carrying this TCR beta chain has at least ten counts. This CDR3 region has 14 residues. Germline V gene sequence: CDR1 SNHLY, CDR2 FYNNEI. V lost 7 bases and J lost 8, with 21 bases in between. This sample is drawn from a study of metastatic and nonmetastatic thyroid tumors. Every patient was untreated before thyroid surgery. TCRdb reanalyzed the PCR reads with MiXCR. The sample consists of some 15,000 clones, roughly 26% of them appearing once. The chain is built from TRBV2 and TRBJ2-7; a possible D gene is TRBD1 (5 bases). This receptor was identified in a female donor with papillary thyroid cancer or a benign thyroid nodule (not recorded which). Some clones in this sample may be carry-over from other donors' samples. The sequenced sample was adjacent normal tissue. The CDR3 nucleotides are TGTGCCAGCATTTGGCAGGGCCCGGACAAGCAGCAGTACTTC. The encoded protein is CASIWQGPDKQQYF.